This T cell receptor beta chain was sequenced during a study of PD-L1 blockade in urothelial cancer. Using immunoSEQ multiplex PCR, the repertoire was profiled, and TCRdb retains in-frame clones only, with some absent. Counted here are some 30,000 clones, around nine tenths occurring once; the ten biggest clones make up over 1.5%. The sequenced sample was PBMCs, obtained around atezolizumab (anti-PD-L1) treatment. This clonotype was sampled from a man in his fifties with urothelial cancer.

CDR3 bases: TGTGCCAGCAGCGTAGCTGGGGCGGGGGGGGGCTACAATGAGCAGTTCTTC. Its protein is CASSVAGAGGGYNEQFF. The rearrangement joins TRBV9 to TRBJ2-1; 9 positions match TRBD2. J was trimmed by 3 bases and V by 0 bases; bases with no gene match: 7. Germline V gene sequence: CDR1 SGDLS, CDR2 YYNGEE. CDR3 size: 17 residues.